The 11 T cell receptor beta chains in this list originate from one sample, sequenced in a study of blood T cell repertoires in COVID-19. The table came from immunoSEQ multiplex PCR; TCRdb's copy has only in-frame clones and leaves some out. The data hold about 210,000 clones, with approximately 80% observed a single time. The sequencing input was peripheral blood. These receptors all stem from a man aged 60 to 75 with COVID-19, enrolled during active disease.

The chain has TRBV6-2 or TRBV6-3 and TRBJ1-1, with TRBD1 as a possible D gene (5 bases). CDR1 and CDR2 from the germline V gene are MNHEY and SVGEGT. With 6 bases removed from V and 9 bases from J, the gap between germline ends came to 11 bases. This CDR3 is 11 amino acids long. CDR3 residues: CASSSGTQAFF. CDR3 DNA sequence: TGTGCCAGCAGCTCCGGGACTCAAGCTTTCTTT.

The J gene is TRBJ2-3, the V gene TRBV2; the match to TRBD2 covers 13 bases. Per germline, CDR1 SNHLY and CDR2 FYNNEI. With V trimmed by 4 bases and J by 9 bases, 4 bases remained unmatched. The CDR3 totals 14 residues. The chain's CDR3 is CASSGTSGRDTQYF. As DNA, the CDR3 is TGTGCCAGCAGTGGGACTAGCGGGAGAGACACGCAGTATTTT.

V usage is TRBV9 and J usage is TRBJ1-2; 9 positions match TRBD1. Trimming removed 3 bases from V and 8 bases from J; junction bases left unmatched: 8. Germline values: CDR1 SGDLS, CDR2 YYNGEE. This CDR3 region has 14 residues. The CDR3 DNA follows: TGTGCCAGCAGCGGGGGACAGGGATCCTACGGCTACACCTTC. Translated: CASSGGQGSYGYTF.

This chain links TRBV10-2 with TRBJ1-2; no clear D gene. This CDR3 region has 13 residues. Germline V CDR1 and CDR2: WSHSY, SAAADI. The V and J ends lost 3 bases and 5 bases respectively, with 10 bases between them. The CDR3 sequence: CASSDSPRYGYTF. CDR3 in DNA: TGCGCCAGCAGTGACTCCCCCCGGTATGGCTACACCTTC.

The rearrangement joins TRBV5-4 to TRBJ2-5; TRBD1 matches 7 bases. Trimming removed 2 bases from V and 2 bases from J; junction bases left unmatched: 3. There are 14 residues in the CDR3. The germline V gene encodes CDR1 SGHNT and CDR2 YYREEE (reference sequence). The CDR3 here is CASSFDRVQETQYF. CDR3 coding DNA: TGTGCCAGCAGCTTCGACAGGGTTCAAGAGACCCAGTACTTC.

This chain connects TRBV5-8 to TRBJ1-2; 9 bases match TRBD1. CDR1 and CDR2 from the germline V gene are SGHTS and YDEGEE. Germline trimming cut 4 bases from V and 4 bases from J; bases unmatched to any gene: 5. There are 14 residues in the CDR3. In nucleotides, the CDR3 is TGTGCCAGCAGCCATACAGGGGGCGCCTATGGCTACACCTTC. It codes for CASSHTGGAYGYTF.

The CDR3 loop reads CASSLLGGSTGELFF. Here the CDR3 DNA reads TGTGCCAGCAGCCTACTCGGAGGGTCCACCGGGGAGCTGTTTTTT. The chain links TRBV11-3 to TRBJ2-2; tentative D call: TRBD2 (6 bases). The germline CDR1 and CDR2 sequences are SGHNT and YENEEA. V lost 5 bases to trimming and J lost 4 bases, with 14 bases between them. The CDR3 is made up of 15 amino acids.

The CDR3 DNA follows: TGTGCCTGGAGTGTTGGGACAGGGAGGGACATTCAGTACTTC. Translated: CAWSVGTGRDIQYF. The chain combines TRBV30 with TRBJ2-4; TRBD1 matches 9 bases. The CDR3 is 14 residues long. The ends lost 0 bases at V and 8 bases at J; junction bases unmatched: 5. Germline V gene data show CDR1 as GTSNPN and CDR2 as SVGIG (reference sequence). Based on the CDR3 plus reference TRBV30 and TRBJ2-4, the full variable domain is SQTIHQWPATLVQPVGSPLSLECTVEGTSNPNLYWYRQAAGRGLQLLFYSVGIGQISSEVPQNLSASRPQDRQFILSSKKLLLSDSGFYLCAWSVGTGRDIQYFGAGTRLSVL.

The chain has TRBV6-5 and TRBJ2-1; TRBD2 agrees at 7 bases. V shed 7 bases and J 4 bases; nucleotides not matched to a gene: 10. Germline V gene data show CDR1 as MNHEY and CDR2 as SVGAGI. This CDR3 spans 15 amino acids. CDR3 protein: CASILSWGGYNEQFF. The CDR3, as DNA: TGTGCCAGCATCCTCTCCTGGGGGGGATACAATGAGCAGTTCTTC.

V gene TRBV24-1 combines with J gene TRBJ2-7; 8 bases agree with TRBD1. The CDR3 contains 16 residues. With 2 bases clipped from V and 2 bases from J, the junction kept 7 bases outside the gene matches. Germline CDR1 is KGHDR and CDR2 is SFDVKD. CDR3 in DNA: TGTGCCACCAGTGATTCCGGGACAGGAGTTCCCTACGAGCAGTACTTC. Protein: CATSDSGTGVPYEQYF.

J is TRBJ1-2 and V is TRBV3-1 (or the pseudogene TRBV3-2); D call uncertain. The germline V and J ends were trimmed by 4 bases and 4 bases, with 13 bases remaining between them. Germline-derived CDR1 and CDR2 are LGHDT and YNNKEL (reference sequence). CDR3 length: 14 amino acids. The CDR3 DNA is TGTGCCAGCAGCCCCAGGTTACCGATCTATGGCTACACCTTC. This encodes CASSPRLPIYGYTF.